These 24 T cell receptor beta chains were sequenced from one sample in a study of beta chain features in type 1 diabetes. Expressed TCRB transcripts were sequenced because the isolated RNA had all been reverse transcribed beforehand. TCRdb's table, derived via immunoSEQ multiplex PCR, lists solely in-frame clones and lacks some. The data hold hundreds of thousands of clones, with roughly 15% observed a single time. The sequenced sample consisted of naive CD4+ T cells from blood. Source of these receptors: a woman aged 18-35 years in good health.

The CDR3 sequence: CASMGGRAVKTQYF. CDR3 nucleotide sequence: TGTGCCAGCATGGGCGGGAGGGCCGTGAAGACCCAGTACTTC. The V gene is TRBV6-5, the J gene TRBJ2-5; 9 bases align to TRBD2. Germline values: CDR1 MNHEY, CDR2 SVGAGI. Trimming took 7 bases from V and 6 from J; bases not matched to a gene: 9. The CDR3 consists of 14 residues.

The J gene is TRBJ2-3, the V gene TRBV27, with D possibly being TRBD1 or TRBD2 (6 bases each). This CDR3 contains 15 residues. CDR1 and CDR2 from the germline V gene are MNHEY and SMNVEV (reference sequence). With 0 bases removed from V and 5 bases from J, the gap between germline ends came to 12 bases. The CDR3 reads CASSLSWGAGDTQYF. CDR3 DNA sequence: TGTGCCAGCAGTTTATCGTGGGGGGCTGGAGATACGCAGTATTTT.

This CDR3 reads CASVDAFTGVDNEQFF. The CDR3 coding sequence is TGTGCCAGCGTCGACGCCTTCACAGGGGTAGACAATGAGCAGTTCTTC. The gene calls are TRBV5-8 and TRBJ2-1; 7 bases are a match to TRBD1. Per germline, CDR1 SGHTS and CDR2 YDEGEE. V lost 7 bases, J lost 5 bases, and 15 bases stayed unmatched. There are 16 residues in the CDR3.

V usage is TRBV10-3 and J usage is TRBJ2-1; maybe TRBD2 (6 bases). The CDR3 is made up of 14 amino acids. Looked up from germline, CDR1 is ENHRY and CDR2 is SYGVKD. V lost 7 bases and J 3 bases, leaving 13 bases between the germline ends. CDR3 region: CAIKSGGNYNEQFF. CDR3 bases: TGTGCCATCAAGTCCGGGGGAAACTACAATGAGCAGTTCTTC.

This clone came up a few times. The chain carries TRBV28 and TRBJ2-7; D ambiguous. Trimming removed 11 bases at V and 4 bases at J, with 6 bases between. Germline CDR1 reads MDHEN; CDR2 reads SYDVKM. CDR3 size: 9 residues. The DNA of the CDR3 is TGTGCCCCTCCTTACGAGCAGTACTTC. Translating it yields CAPPYEQYF.

The sample holds a few counts of this clone. The rearrangement uses TRBV19 and TRBJ2-1; possibly TRBD1 or TRBD2 for D (5 bases each). V lost 8 bases, J lost 6 bases, and 14 bases lay in between. The CDR3 covers 13 residues. Germline CDR1 reads LNHDA; CDR2 reads SQIVND (reference sequence). CDR3 loop: CASHRIGGNEQFF. The CDR3 region has the DNA TGTGCCAGTCACAGGATCGGAGGCAATGAGCAGTTCTTC. The whole variable domain, remainder taken from reference TRBV19 and TRBJ2-1, is DGGITQSPKYLFRKEGQNVTLSCEQNLNHDAMYWYRQDPGQGLRLIYYSQIVNDFQKGDIAEGYSVSREKKESFPLTVTSAQKNPTAFYLCASHRIGGNEQFFGPGTRLTVL.

The chain joins TRBV28 to TRBJ1-5; 8 bases fit TRBD1. The germline V gene encodes CDR1 MDHEN and CDR2 SYDVKM. V was clipped by 8 bases and J by 6 bases; unmatched bases: 12. The length of the CDR3 is 15 residues. CDR3 region: CASSSPGGQSQPQHF. DNA for the CDR3: TGTGCCAGCTCCTCTCCAGGGGGCCAGAGTCAGCCCCAGCATTTT.

This clone showed up just a few times. The chain has TRBV18 and TRBJ2-7, with D uncertain. Germline CDR1 KGHSH, CDR2 LQKENI. Trimming removed 3 bases at V and 5 bases at J, with 11 bases between. The length of the CDR3 is 13 residues. Here the CDR3 reads CASSPSRTDEQYF. The CDR3 DNA is TGTGCCAGCTCACCCTCTAGGACCGACGAGCAGTACTTC.

This clone was observed a single time. The chain employs TRBV1 and TRBJ1-3. TRBV1 is described as a pseudogene. CDR3 length: 16 amino acids. The DNA for the CDR3 is TGCACCAGCAGCCACATTCCAAGTGCCTCTGGAAACACCATATATTTT. Translated, it gives CTSSHIPSASGNTIYF.

This rearrangement joins TRBV29-1 to TRBJ2-7; D perhaps matches TRBD2 (6 bases). The V end lost 4 bases, the J end lost 4 bases, and 17 bases lay between the germline ends. Germline V gives CDR1 SQVTM, CDR2 ANQGSEA. The CDR3 extends over 14 amino acids. The DNA for the CDR3 is TGCAGCGTTGTGAAACTAGCCGAGGATTACGAGCAGTACTTC. Encoded protein: CSVVKLAEDYEQYF.

This clone was seen only a few times. The V call is TRBV2, the J call TRBJ2-3, with 10 bases fitting TRBD1. This CDR3 is 15 amino acids long. The V gene end was trimmed by 6 bases and the J gene end by 4 bases; junction bases not matched to a gene: 7. Germline CDR1 reads SNHLY; CDR2 reads FYNNEI. The CDR3 region is CASSRDRGSADTQYF. As DNA, the CDR3 is TGTGCCAGCAGCCGGGACAGGGGTTCCGCAGATACGCAGTATTTT.

The chain couples TRBV18 to TRBJ2-7, with D uncertain. CDR1 is KGHSH and CDR2 is LQKENI in the germline V gene. Trimming cost V 2 bases and J 0 bases, with 8 bases left between them. CDR3 length: 14 amino acids. The CDR3 DNA is TGTGCCAGCTCACCATATGGCAGCTCCTACGAGCAGTACTTC. Its protein product is CASSPYGSSYEQYF.

CDR3 nucleotides: TGTGCCAGCAGCGGGCCCAACAGGGATGGCTACACCTTC. This encodes CASSGPNRDGYTF. The chain links TRBV21-1 to TRBJ1-2; TRBD1, the D gene given by the table, was not confirmed from the DNA. TRBV21-1 is noted as a pseudogene. There are 13 residues in the CDR3.

This clone has only a few counts. The V gene is TRBV7-2, the J gene TRBJ2-7, with D tentatively TRBD1 or TRBD2 (5 bases each). The ends were cut back, 4 bases at V and 3 bases at J, with 10 bases in the middle. In germline, CDR1 is SGHTA, CDR2 FQGNSA. The CDR3 spans 13 residues. The CDR3 here is CASSSGTGYEQYF. The CDR3, as DNA: TGTGCCAGCAGCTCCGGGACGGGCTACGAGCAGTACTTC.

Of note for this clone: Other DNA sequences within the sample encode an identical CDR3. This sequence joins TRBV7-3 and TRBJ2-1; either TRBD1 or TRBD2 may fit D (5 bases each). CDR1 is SGHTA, CDR2 FQGTGA, per germline. The CDR3 is 11 residues long. V was trimmed by 6 bases and J by 9 bases, leaving 9 bases between them. The CDR3 DNA reads TGTGCCAGCAGTTTTGGGGGTGAGCAGTTCTTC. Amino acids: CASSFGGEQFF.

This sequence joins TRBV7-9 and TRBJ2-1, with D possibly being TRBD2 (5 bases). This CDR3 comprises 14 residues. CDR1 is SEHNR and CDR2 is FQNEAQ in the germline V gene (reference sequence). Trimming cost V 4 bases and J 5 bases, with 12 bases left between them. CDR3 coding DNA: TGTGCCAGCAGCTCGGTGCGGGCTGACAATGAGCAGTTCTTC. Translated: CASSSVRADNEQFF.

The chain joins TRBV4-3 to TRBJ1-2; 8 nucleotides agree with TRBD1. The CDR3 is 15 amino acids. CDR1 is LGHNA and CDR2 is YSLEER in the germline V gene. The trim removed 0 bases at V and 5 bases at J, leaving 5 bases unmatched. CDR3 bases: TGCGCCAGCAGCCAAGATCGACAGGGGACTTATGGCTACACCTTC. Encoded protein: CASSQDRQGTYGYTF.

In regard to this clone: The same CDR3 also results from other DNA sequences found in this sample. The chain combines TRBV7-9 with TRBJ2-3; D unresolved. Between the trimmed V and J ends, which lost 3 bases and 1 base, there was a span of 2 bases. The length of the CDR3 is 12 residues. CDR1 SEHNR and CDR2 FQNEAQ come from the germline V gene (reference sequence). CDR3 region: CASSLRTDTQYF. The CDR3 DNA is TGTGCCAGCAGCTTGCGCACAGATACGCAGTATTTT.

This clone was seen a handful of times. The V and J genes are TRBV7-8 and TRBJ2-2; D is perhaps TRBD2 (6 bases). Looked up from germline, CDR1 is SGHVS and CDR2 is FQNEAQ. This CDR3 has 14 amino acids. V lost 2 bases and J lost 4, with 8 bases in between. The CDR3 is CASSLWRATGELFF. CDR3 coding DNA: TGTGCCAGCAGCTTATGGAGGGCCACCGGGGAGCTGTTTTTT.

The chain links TRBV7-6 to TRBJ2-1; no clear D. Trimming removed 4 bases at V and 0 bases at J, with 13 bases between. Germline CDR1 and CDR2: SGHVS and FNYEAQ. The CDR3 extends over 16 amino acids. The CDR3 coding sequence is TGTGCCAGCAGCTCTTACGATGAGAGCTCCTACAATGAGCAGTTCTTC. Residues: CASSSYDESSYNEQFF.

J is TRBJ2-1 and V is TRBV7-9; 9 positions match TRBD2. The ends lost 2 bases at V and 5 bases at J; junction bases unmatched: 7. Germline V CDR1 and CDR2: SEHNR, FQNEAQ (reference sequence). The length of the CDR3 is 16 residues. The CDR3 region is CASSLSSSGVHNEQFF. CDR3 nucleotide sequence: TGTGCCAGCAGCTTAAGTTCTAGCGGGGTACACAATGAGCAGTTCTTC.

The rearrangement uses TRBV18 and TRBJ2-1, with TRBD2 as a possible D gene (6 bases). Trimming removed 2 bases from V and 4 bases from J, with 12 bases in between. The germline CDR1 and CDR2 sequences are KGHSH and LQKENI. This CDR3 has 15 amino acids. The CDR3 bases are TGTGCCAGCTCACCATCGGGACTCGCATACAATGAGCAGTTCTTC. It specifies CASSPSGLAYNEQFF.

This clone appeared a few times. This chain links TRBV5-1 with TRBJ1-5; D not resolved. Germline V gene data show CDR1 as SGHRS and CDR2 as YFSETQ. This CDR3 spans 15 amino acids. V lost 1 base and J lost 3, with 11 bases in between. The CDR3 sequence: CASSLIRANNQPQHF. CDR3 DNA sequence: TGCGCCAGCAGCTTGATTAGGGCCAACAATCAGCCCCAGCATTTT.

The V call is TRBV19, the J call TRBJ1-5; the match to TRBD1 covers 12 bases. Germline CDR1 reads LNHDA; CDR2 reads SQIVND (reference sequence). V lost 6 bases to trimming and J lost 5 bases; unmatched junction nucleotides: 2. The length of the CDR3 is 14 residues. CDR3 in DNA: TGTGCCAGTAGGGGACAGGGGGCCCATCAGCCCCAGCATTTT. It translates to CASRGQGAHQPQHF.